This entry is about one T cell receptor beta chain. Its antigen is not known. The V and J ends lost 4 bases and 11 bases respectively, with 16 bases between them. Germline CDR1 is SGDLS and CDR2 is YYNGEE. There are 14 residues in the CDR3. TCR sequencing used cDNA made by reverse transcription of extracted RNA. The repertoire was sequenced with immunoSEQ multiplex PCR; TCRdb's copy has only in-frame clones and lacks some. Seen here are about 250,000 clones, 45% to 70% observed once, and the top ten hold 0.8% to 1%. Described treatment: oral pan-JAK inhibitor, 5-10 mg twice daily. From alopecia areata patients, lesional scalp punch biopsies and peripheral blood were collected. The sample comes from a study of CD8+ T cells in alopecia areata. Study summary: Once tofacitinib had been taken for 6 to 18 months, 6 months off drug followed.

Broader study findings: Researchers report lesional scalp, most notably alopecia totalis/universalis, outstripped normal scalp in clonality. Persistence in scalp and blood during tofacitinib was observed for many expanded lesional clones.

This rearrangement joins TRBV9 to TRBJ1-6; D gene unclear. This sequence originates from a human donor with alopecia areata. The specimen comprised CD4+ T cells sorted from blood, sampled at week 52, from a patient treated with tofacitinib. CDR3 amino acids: CASSQYHTGAPLHF. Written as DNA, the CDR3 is TGTGCCAGCAGCCAATACCATACCGGGGCACCCCTCCACTTT.